What follows is one TCR beta chain and its context. Its antigen is currently not known. It has no much larger one-base neighbor in the sample; base qualities were not kept. Another Seattle source contributed samples from volunteer blood donors who had recovered from COVID-19. Collaborating institutions collected whole blood in K2EDTA tubes following their own protocols. For TCRbeta analysis, collaborators shipped samples in one of three forms: frozen whole blood, isolated PBMCs, or DNA extracted from either of those sample types. The sample belongs to a study of blood T cell repertoires in COVID-19 (dated by TCRdb to about 2020). Study-wide context: Collaborator samples came from the United States, Italy and Spain and covered acute and convalescent phases of COVID-19. A de-identified subject ID, COVID-19 status, age in years and sex were almost always included in the sample metadata. The samples were drawn from two sources: the first 160 participants of the ongoing ImmuneRACE study, and 950 to 1,500 subjects contributed by 6 global collaborators. The material from the prospective study consisted of cDNA or gDNA derived from T cells, B-cell-depleted T cells, or PBMCs. Where HLA class I and class II types were available, the types were taken from metadata supplied by the sample provider, not from assay-based typing. The repertoires were made available in a free public database intended to serve as a resource for research on the immune response to SARS-CoV-2. Subjects who had been exposed to COVID-19, were actively infected with it, or had recovered from it provided the deeply sampled blood TCRbeta repertoires that made up the dataset.

The immunoSEQ Assay, a bias-controlled multiplex PCR, was used to amplify TCRbeta CDR3 regions from genomic DNA. On the authors' methods: Within the assay, amplification of reference gene primers was used to estimate how many nucleated cells each sample contained. To quantify the absolute abundance of each unique TCRbeta CDR3 rearrangement, sequence reads were collapsed and filtered. For each sample, productive Simpson clonality was calculated by taking the square root of Simpson's diversity index across productive rearrangements. Here the immuneACCESS table is served through TCRdb, limited to in-frame sequences with V and J called. Missing clones are a known gap in these copies; in checked studies unresolved V genes cover under half, and the rest lacks a known reason. V, J and clone size were drawn from that table, and D and trimming were deduced from the DNA. The sample records more than 300,000 clones, more than 80% of which are singletons. Approximately 6.5% of the sample belongs to the ten largest clones.

Overall results and qualifications from the work: Clinical and demographic metadata were provided uncurated, with the amount varying by source and participant.

Clipping removes 7 bases from V and 4 bases from J, with 4 as the unmatched junction base count. Taken from cysteine to phenylalanine, the CDR3 has 13 residues. Of the read, only the CDR3 DNA is kept; its 39 bases are in frame from base 1. Reading the germline V gene gives CDR1 SNHLY and CDR2 FYNNEI. This TCR came from a young man who had recovered from COVID-19. The chain is assembled from TRBV2 and TRBJ2-1, and 7 junctional nucleotides match TRBD2. The source material was peripheral blood. The DNA sequence reads TGTGCCAGCACAGGGAGGGAATACAATGAGCAGTTCTTC. Its protein reads: CASTGREYNEQFF.